This T cell receptor beta chain emerged from a study of T cells after yellow fever vaccination. The authors made TCR cDNA by 5'RACE template switching, adding a universal primer site and UMIs. TCRdb ran MiXCR on the 5' RACE reads and lists one entry per CDR3 protein. This repertoire shows 29,000 or so distinct CDR3 sequences, roughly 6.3% found once; its top ten account for 20% to 25%. This clonotype was observed a handful of times. CDR1 is KGHSH and CDR2 is LQKENI in the germline V gene. This CDR3 has 13 residues. V shed 6 bases and J 4 bases; nucleotides not matched to a gene: 5. The sequence was obtained from a man aged 25-40 years who received the YFV17D yellow fever vaccine. The chain couples TRBV18 to TRBJ1-1; 7 nucleotides match TRBD1. The sequences come from PBMCs, either bulk or a sorted T-cell subset (CD4+, CD8+, memory, or dextramer-sorted; not recorded which), collected on the day of the yellow fever booster vaccination. CDR3 DNA sequence: TGTGCCAGCTCTCTGGGACAGCGCACTGAAGCTTTCTTT. Encoded protein: CASSLGQRTEAFF.